This T cell receptor (beta chain) came from a study of blood T cell repertoires in COVID-19. CDR3 size: 12 residues. Germline assignment: CDR1 SNHLY and CDR2 FYNNEI. With 8 bases removed from V and 3 bases from J, the gap between germline ends came to 7 bases. The method was immunoSEQ multiplex PCR; TCRdb's version includes in-frame clones alone and lacks a portion of them. This sample has approximately 70,000 clones, with approximately 90% found just once. J is TRBJ2-2 and V is TRBV2, with unresolved D. The sequence was obtained from a human donor in a cohort sampled during active COVID-19. The sequenced sample was peripheral blood. DNA for the CDR3: TGTGCCAGCGGCCCTTACACCGGGGAGCTGTTTTTT. Its protein is CASGPYTGELFF.